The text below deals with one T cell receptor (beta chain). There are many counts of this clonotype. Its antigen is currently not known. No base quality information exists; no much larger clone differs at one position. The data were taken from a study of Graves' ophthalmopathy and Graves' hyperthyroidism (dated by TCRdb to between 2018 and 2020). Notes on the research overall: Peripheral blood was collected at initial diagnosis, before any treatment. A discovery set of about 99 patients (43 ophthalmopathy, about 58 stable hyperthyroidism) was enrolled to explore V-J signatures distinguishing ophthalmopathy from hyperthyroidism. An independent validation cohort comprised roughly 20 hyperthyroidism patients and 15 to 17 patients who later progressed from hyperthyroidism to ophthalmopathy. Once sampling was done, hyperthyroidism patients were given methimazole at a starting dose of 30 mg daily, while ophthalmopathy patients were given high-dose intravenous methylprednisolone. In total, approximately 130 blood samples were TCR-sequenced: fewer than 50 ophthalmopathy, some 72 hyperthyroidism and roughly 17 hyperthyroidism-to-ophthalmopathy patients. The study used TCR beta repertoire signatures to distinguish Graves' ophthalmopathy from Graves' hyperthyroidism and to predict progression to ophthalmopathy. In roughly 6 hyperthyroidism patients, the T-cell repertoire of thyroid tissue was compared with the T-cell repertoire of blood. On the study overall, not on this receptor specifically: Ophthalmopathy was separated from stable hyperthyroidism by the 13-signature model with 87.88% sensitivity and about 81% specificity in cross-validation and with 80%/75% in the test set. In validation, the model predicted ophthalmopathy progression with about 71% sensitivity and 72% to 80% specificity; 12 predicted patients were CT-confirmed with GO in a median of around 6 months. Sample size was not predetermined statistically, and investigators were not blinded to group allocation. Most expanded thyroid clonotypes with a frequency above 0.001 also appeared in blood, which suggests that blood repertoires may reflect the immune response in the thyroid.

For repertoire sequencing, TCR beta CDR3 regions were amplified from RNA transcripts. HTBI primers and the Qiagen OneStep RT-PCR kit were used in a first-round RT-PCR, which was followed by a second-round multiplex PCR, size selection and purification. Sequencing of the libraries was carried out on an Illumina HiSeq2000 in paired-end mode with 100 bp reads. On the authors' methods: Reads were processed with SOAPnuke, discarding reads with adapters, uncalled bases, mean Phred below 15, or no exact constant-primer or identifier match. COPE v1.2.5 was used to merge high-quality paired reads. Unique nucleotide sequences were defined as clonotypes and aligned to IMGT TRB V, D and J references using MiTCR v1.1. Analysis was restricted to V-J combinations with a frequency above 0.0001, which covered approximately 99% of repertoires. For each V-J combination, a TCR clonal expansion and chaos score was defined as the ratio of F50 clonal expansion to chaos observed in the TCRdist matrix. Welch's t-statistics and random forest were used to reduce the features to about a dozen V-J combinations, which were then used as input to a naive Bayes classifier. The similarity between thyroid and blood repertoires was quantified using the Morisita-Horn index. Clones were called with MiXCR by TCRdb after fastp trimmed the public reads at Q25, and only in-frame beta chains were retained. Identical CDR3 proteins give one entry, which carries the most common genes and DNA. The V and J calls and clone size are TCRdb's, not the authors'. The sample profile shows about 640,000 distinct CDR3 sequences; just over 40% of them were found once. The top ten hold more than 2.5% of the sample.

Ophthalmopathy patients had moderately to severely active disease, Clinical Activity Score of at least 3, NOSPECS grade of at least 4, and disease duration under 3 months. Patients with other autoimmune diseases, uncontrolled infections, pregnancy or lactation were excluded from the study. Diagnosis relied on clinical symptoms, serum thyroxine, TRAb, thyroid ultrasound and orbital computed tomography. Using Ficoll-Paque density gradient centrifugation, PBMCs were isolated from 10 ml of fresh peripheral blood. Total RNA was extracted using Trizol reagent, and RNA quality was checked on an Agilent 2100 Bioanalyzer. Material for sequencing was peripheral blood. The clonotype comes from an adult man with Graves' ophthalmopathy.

The bases read TGTGCCACCAGCAGAGATAGGCGGCAATCCGACACTGAAGCTTTCTTT. This is translated as CATSRDRRQSDTEAFF. The sequence joins TRBV15 to TRBJ1-1; the D gene identity is not certain. The CDR3 contains 16 residues, cysteine and phenylalanine counted. The DNA shown is the 48-base CDR3, in frame from base 1. Per the germline V gene (reference sequence), LNHNV is the CDR1 and YYDKDF is the CDR2. Between the V and J ends, shortened by 0 bases and 3 bases respectively, the junction contains 14 bases.